This T cell receptor (beta chain) was obtained from a study of blood T cell repertoires in COVID-19. At the level of the study: Collection of acute and convalescent COVID-19 samples took place in the United States, Italy and Spain. T cells, B-cell-depleted T cells, or PBMCs provided the cDNA or gDNA that served as material.

The J segment lost 5 bases and the V segment lost 0 bases, leaving 8 bases of the junction unmatched. Germline V gene data show CDR1 as LGHNA and CDR2 as YSLEER. This CDR3 region has 16 residues. Source study methods: Researchers report that nucleated cell counts were estimated from reference gene primer amplification. Measured with immunoSEQ multiplex PCR; TCRdb has only the in-frame clones, and not every one. V and J calls and clone size follow that table, whereas D and trimming were derived from the DNA. The repertoire has some 100,000 clones, around nine tenths of them found once; the top ten carry roughly 2%.

The chain recombines TRBV4-3 with TRBJ2-7; TRBD1 aligns across 9 bases. The sample comprised peripheral blood. The TCR sequence derives from a man aged 50 to 60 with COVID-19, enrolled during active disease. CDR3 protein: CASSQESRTGVNEQYF. The DNA for the CDR3 is TGCGCCAGCAGCCAAGAATCTAGGACAGGGGTCAACGAGCAGTACTTC.